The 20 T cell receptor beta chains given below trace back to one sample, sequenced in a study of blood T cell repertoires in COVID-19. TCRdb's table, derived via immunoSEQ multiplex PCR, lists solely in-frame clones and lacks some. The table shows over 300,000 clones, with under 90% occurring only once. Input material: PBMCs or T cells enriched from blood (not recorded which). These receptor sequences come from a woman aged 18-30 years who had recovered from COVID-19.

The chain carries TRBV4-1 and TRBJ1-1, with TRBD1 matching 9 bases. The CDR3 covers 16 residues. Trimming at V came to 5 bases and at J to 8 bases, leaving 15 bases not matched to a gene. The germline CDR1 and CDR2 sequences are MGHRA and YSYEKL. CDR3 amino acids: CASSNDRGTSAGEAFF. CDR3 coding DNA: TGCGCCAGCAGCAACGACAGGGGGACCTCGGCTGGCGAAGCTTTCTTT.

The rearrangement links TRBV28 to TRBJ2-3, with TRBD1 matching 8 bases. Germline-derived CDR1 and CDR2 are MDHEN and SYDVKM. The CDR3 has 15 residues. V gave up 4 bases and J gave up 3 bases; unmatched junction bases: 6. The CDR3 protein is CASSSAGQGTDTQYF. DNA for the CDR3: TGTGCCAGCAGTTCGGCCGGACAGGGTACAGATACGCAGTATTTT.

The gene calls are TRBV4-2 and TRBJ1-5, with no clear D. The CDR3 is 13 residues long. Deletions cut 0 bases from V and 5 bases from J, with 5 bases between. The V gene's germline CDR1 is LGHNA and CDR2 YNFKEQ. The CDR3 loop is CASSQEPDQPQHF. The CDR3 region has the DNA TGTGCCAGCAGCCAAGAGCCAGATCAGCCCCAGCATTTT.

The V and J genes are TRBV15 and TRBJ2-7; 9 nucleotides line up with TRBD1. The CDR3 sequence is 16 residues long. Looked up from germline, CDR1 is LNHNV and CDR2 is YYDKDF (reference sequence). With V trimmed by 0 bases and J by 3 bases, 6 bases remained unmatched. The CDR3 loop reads CATSREGTGIYYEQYF. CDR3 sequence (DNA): TGTGCCACCAGCAGAGAAGGGACAGGGATCTACTACGAGCAGTACTTC. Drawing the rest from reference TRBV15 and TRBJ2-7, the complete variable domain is DAMVIQNPRYQVTQFGKPVTLSCSQTLNHNVMYWYQQKSSQAPKLLFHYYDKDFNNEADTPDNFQSRRPNTSFCFLDIRSPGLGDTAMYLCATSREGTGIYYEQYFGPGTRLTVT.

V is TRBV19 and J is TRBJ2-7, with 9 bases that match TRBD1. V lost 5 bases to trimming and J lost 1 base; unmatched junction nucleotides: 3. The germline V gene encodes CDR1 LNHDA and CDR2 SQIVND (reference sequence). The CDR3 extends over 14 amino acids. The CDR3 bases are TGTGCCAGTAGTCCCGGGACAGGGTCCTACGAGCAGTACTTC. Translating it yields CASSPGTGSYEQYF.

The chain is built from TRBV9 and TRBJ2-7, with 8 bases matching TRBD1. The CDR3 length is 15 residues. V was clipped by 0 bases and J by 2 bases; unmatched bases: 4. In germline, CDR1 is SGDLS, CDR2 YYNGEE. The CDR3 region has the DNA TGTGCCAGCAGCGTAGAAGGGACAGGCCCCTACGAGCAGTACTTC. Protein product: CASSVEGTGPYEQYF.

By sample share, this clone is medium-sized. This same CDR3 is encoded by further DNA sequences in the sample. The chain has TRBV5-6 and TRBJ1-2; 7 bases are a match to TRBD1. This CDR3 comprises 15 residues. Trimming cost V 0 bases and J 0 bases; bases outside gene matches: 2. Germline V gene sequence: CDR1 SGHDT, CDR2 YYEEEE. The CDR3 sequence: CASSLGDRANYGYTF. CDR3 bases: TGTGCCAGCAGCTTGGGAGACAGGGCTAACTATGGCTACACCTTC.

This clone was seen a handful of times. The CDR3 nucleotides are TGTGCCAGCAGCTCTCACTTAAGGGGGGGTGAGGATGGCTACACCTTC. Translating it yields CASSSHLRGGEDGYTF. V is TRBV5-6 and J is TRBJ1-2; possibly TRBD1 for D (6 bases). CDR1 is SGHDT, CDR2 YYEEEE, per germline. The V gene lost 3 bases and the J gene lost 6 bases, with 21 bases spanning the gap. This CDR3 has 16 residues. Drawing the rest from reference TRBV5-6 and TRBJ1-2, the complete variable domain is DAGVTQSPTHLIKTRGQQVTLRCSPKSGHDTVSWYQQALGQGPQFIFQYYEEEERQRGNFPDRFSGHQFPNYSSELNVNALLLGDSALYLCASSSHLRGGEDGYTFGSGTRLTVV.

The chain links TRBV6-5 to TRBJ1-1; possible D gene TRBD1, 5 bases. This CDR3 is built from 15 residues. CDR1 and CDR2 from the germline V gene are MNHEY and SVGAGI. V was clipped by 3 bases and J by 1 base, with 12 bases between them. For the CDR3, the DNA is TGTGCCAGCAGTTATAGTAGGCAGGGGAACACTGAAGCTTTCTTT. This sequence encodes CASSYSRQGNTEAFF.

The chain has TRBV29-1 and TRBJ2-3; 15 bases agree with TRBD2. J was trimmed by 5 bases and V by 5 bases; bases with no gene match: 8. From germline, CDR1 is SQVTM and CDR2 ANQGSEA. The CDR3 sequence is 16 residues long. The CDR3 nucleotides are TGCAGCGTTAACGGACTAGCGGGGGGGCTAGAAGATACGCAGTATTTT. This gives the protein CSVNGLAGGLEDTQYF.

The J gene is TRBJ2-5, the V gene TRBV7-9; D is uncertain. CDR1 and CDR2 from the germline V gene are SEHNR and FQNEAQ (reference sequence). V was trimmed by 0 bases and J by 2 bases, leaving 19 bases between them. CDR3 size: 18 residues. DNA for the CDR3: TGTGCCAGCAGCTTAGCGTTTGGGCTACAGCTATCTCAAGAGACCCAGTACTTC. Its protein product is CASSLAFGLQLSQETQYF.

The CDR3 loop reads CASSQDLVRGPYEQYF. DNA for the CDR3: TGTGCCAGCAGCCAAGATCTAGTCAGGGGACCCTACGAGCAGTACTTC. The rearrangement links TRBV3-1 (or the pseudogene TRBV3-2) to TRBJ2-7; possibly TRBD1 for D (6 bases). Germline V gene data show CDR1 as LGHDT and CDR2 as YNNKEL (reference sequence). The CDR3 is 16 amino acids. V was trimmed by 0 bases and J by 2 bases, leaving 14 bases between them.

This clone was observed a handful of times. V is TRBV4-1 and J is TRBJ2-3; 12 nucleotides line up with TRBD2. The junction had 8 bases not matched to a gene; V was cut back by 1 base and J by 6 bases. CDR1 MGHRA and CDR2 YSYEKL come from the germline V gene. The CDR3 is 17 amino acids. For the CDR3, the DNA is TGCGCCAGCAGCCAAGGGCGTCTAGCGGGAGGGGTGGATACGCAGTATTTT. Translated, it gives CASSQGRLAGGVDTQYF.

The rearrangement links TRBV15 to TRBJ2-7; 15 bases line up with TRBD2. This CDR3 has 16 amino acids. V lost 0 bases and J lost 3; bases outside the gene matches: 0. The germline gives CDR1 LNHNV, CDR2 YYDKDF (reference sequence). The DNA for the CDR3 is TGTGCCACCAGCAGAGAGGGACTAGCGGGAGGCTACGAGCAGTACTTC. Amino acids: CATSREGLAGGYEQYF. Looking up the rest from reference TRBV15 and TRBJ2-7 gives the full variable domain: DAMVIQNPRYQVTQFGKPVTLSCSQTLNHNVMYWYQQKSSQAPKLLFHYYDKDFNNEADTPDNFQSRRPNTSFCFLDIRSPGLGDTAMYLCATSREGLAGGYEQYFGPGTRLTVT.

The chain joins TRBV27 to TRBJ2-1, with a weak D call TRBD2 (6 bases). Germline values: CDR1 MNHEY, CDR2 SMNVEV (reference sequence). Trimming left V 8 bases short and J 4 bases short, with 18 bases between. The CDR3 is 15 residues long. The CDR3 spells CASSDGSSGYNEQFF. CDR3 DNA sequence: TGTGCCAGCTCCGACGGGAGCTCGGGATACAATGAGCAGTTCTTC.

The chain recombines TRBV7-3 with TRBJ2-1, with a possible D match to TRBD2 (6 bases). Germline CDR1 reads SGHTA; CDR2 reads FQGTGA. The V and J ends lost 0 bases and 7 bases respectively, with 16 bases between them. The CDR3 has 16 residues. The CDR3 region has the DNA TGTGCCAGCAGCTTAACGTATACTAGCCTGAGGAATGAGCAGTTCTTC. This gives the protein CASSLTYTSLRNEQFF.

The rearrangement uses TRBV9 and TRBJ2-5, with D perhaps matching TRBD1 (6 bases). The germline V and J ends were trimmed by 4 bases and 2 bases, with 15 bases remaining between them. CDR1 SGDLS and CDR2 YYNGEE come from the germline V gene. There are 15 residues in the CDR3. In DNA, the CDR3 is TGTGCCAGCAGCAAAGGGGGACGCCCACAAGAGACCCAGTACTTC. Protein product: CASSKGGRPQETQYF. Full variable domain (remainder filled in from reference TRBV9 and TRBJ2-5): DSGVTQTPKHLITATGQRVTLRCSPRSGDLSVYWYQQSLDQGLQFLIQYYNGEERAKGNILERFSAQQFPDLHSELNLSSLELGDSALYFCASSKGGRPQETQYFGPGTRLLVL.

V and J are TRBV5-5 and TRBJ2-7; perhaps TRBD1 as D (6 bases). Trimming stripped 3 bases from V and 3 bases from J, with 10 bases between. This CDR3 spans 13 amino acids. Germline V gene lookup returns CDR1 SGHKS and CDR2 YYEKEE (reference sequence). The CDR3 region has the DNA TGTGCCAGCAGCTGGGGACAAGGCTACGAGCAGTACTTC. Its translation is CASSWGQGYEQYF. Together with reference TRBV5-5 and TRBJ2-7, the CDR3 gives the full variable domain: DAGVTQSPTHLIKTRGQQVTLRCSPISGHKSVSWYQQVLGQGPQFIFQYYEKEERGRGNFPDRFSARQFPNYSSELNVNALLLGDSALYLCASSWGQGYEQYFGPGTRLTVT.

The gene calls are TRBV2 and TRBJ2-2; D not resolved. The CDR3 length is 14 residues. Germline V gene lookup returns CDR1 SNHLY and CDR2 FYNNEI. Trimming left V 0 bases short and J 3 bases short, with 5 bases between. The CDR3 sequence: CASSEAFDTGELFF. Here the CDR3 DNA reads TGTGCCAGCAGTGAAGCCTTTGACACCGGGGAGCTGTTTTTT.

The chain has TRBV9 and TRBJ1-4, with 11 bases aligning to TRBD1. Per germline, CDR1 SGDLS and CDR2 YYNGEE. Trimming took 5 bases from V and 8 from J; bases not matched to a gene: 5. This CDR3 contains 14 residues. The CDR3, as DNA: TGTGCCAGCAGTCGGGACAGGGGGAGAGAAAAACTGTTTTTT. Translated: CASSRDRGREKLFF.